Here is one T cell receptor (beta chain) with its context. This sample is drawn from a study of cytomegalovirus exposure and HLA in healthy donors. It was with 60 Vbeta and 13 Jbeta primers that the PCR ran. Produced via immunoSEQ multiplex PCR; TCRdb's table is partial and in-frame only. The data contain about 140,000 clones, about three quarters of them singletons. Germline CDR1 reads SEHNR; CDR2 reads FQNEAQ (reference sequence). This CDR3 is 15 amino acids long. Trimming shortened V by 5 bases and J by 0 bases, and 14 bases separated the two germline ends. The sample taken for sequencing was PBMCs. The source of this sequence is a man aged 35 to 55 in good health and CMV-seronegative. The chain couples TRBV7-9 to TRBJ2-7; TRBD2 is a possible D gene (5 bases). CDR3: CASSRDGVSSYEQYF. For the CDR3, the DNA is TGTGCCAGCAGCCGGGATGGGGTTAGCTCCTACGAGCAGTACTTC.